The 9 T cell receptor beta chains reported below all come from one sample, sequenced in a study of blood T cell repertoires in COVID-19. The method was immunoSEQ multiplex PCR; TCRdb's version includes in-frame clones alone and lacks a portion of them. The data contain roughly 130,000 clones, roughly 80% of them singletons. Input material: peripheral blood. The origin of the receptors is a woman between 70 and 85 years old with COVID-19, enrolled during active disease.

The chain carries TRBV3-1 (or the pseudogene TRBV3-2) and TRBJ2-5; D is possibly TRBD2 (6 bases). Looked up from germline, CDR1 is LGHDT and CDR2 is YNNKEL (reference sequence). The CDR3 extends over 15 amino acids. V lost 5 bases to trimming and J lost 4 bases, with 17 bases between them. The CDR3 DNA sequence: TGTGCCAGCAGCTCAAGATATGGTAGCGGAGAGACCCAGTACTTC. It codes for CASSSRYGSGETQYF.

This sequence joins TRBV28 and TRBJ1-2; D gene uncertain. This CDR3 region has 12 residues. Looked up from germline, CDR1 is MDHEN and CDR2 is SYDVKM. Trimming shortened V by 3 bases and J by 8 bases, and 10 bases separated the two germline ends. The CDR3 DNA reads TGTGCCAGCAGTTTCCCCCACTCCGGCTACACCTTC. Protein product: CASSFPHSGYTF.

The chain has TRBV5-1 and TRBJ1-2; TRBD1 matches at 8 bases. Germline loops: CDR1 SGHRS, CDR2 YFSETQ. This CDR3 is 14 amino acids long. V dropped 0 bases and J dropped 5; count of bases not matched to a gene: 3. This CDR3 is CASSLGDRPYGYTF. CDR3 nucleotide sequence: TGCGCCAGCAGCTTGGGGGACAGGCCTTATGGCTACACCTTC.

The chain joins TRBV10-3 to TRBJ1-1; D is ambiguous. Germline CDR1 and CDR2: ENHRY and SYGVKD. The ends were cut back, 10 bases at V and 1 base at J, with 7 bases in the middle. This CDR3 comprises 11 residues. The CDR3 DNA reads TGTGCCACGGCGGGGAACACTGAAGCTTTCTTT. Its translation is CATAGNTEAFF.

Only a few counts were recorded for this clone. The V and J genes are TRBV3-1 (or the pseudogene TRBV3-2) and TRBJ2-7; 11 positions match TRBD1. The ends lost 1 base at V and 0 bases at J; junction bases unmatched: 11. The CDR3 sequence is 19 residues long. Germline CDR1 and CDR2: LGHDT and YNNKEL (reference sequence). The CDR3 DNA reads as TGTGCCAGCAGCCAAGGGTTGGACAGGGGGCTCCGAAGCTCCTACGAGCAGTACTTC. This codes for CASSQGLDRGLRSSYEQYF.

This clone was recorded a few times. V and J are TRBV6-5 and TRBJ1-2; the match to TRBD1 covers 12 bases. V shed 7 bases and J 6 bases; nucleotides not matched to a gene: 9. The germline V gene encodes CDR1 MNHEY and CDR2 SVGAGI. CDR3 size: 15 residues. Here the CDR3 DNA reads TGTGCCAGCACCGATCCTGGGACAGGGGGCGATGGCTACACCTTC. This codes for CASTDPGTGGDGYTF.

The chain combines TRBV19 with TRBJ2-7, with TRBD2 matching 8 bases. This CDR3 contains 13 residues. J gave up 7 bases and V 11 bases, and 13 bases lay outside the gene matches. Germline V gene lookup returns CDR1 LNHDA and CDR2 SQIVND (reference sequence). The CDR3, as DNA: TGTGCCGTTGGGGGACTAGGTTCACGAGAGCAGTACTTC. It encodes CAVGGLGSREQYF. Combining the CDR3 with reference TRBV19 and TRBJ2-7 gives the whole variable domain DGGITQSPKYLFRKEGQNVTLSCEQNLNHDAMYWYRQDPGQGLRLIYYSQIVNDFQKGDIAEGYSVSREKKESFPLTVTSAQKNPTAFYLCAVGGLGSREQYFGPGTRLTVT.

The chain combines TRBV9 with TRBJ2-7, with TRBD2 matching 10 bases. With V trimmed by 4 bases and J by 7 bases, 8 bases remained unmatched. The germline CDR1 and CDR2 sequences are SGDLS and YYNGEE. The CDR3 is 14 residues long. CDR3 DNA: TGTGCCAGCAGCTCGAGCGGGGGGGCTGAAGAGCAGTACTTC. It yields the protein CASSSSGGAEEQYF. The full variable domain, completed using reference TRBV9 and TRBJ2-7, is DSGVTQTPKHLITATGQRVTLRCSPRSGDLSVYWYQQSLDQGLQFLIQYYNGEERAKGNILERFSAQQFPDLHSELNLSSLELGDSALYFCASSSSGGAEEQYFGPGTRLTVT.

The chain combines TRBV5-5 with TRBJ1-1, with D maybe TRBD1 (6 bases). V was cut by 4 bases and J by 1 base, with 11 bases left in between. CDR1 is SGHKS, CDR2 YYEKEE, per germline (reference sequence). CDR3 length: 14 amino acids. The CDR3, as DNA: TGTGCCAGCAGCCTGGGACACTGGAACACTGAAGCTTTCTTT. Amino acids: CASSLGHWNTEAFF.